Presented here are 27 T cell receptor beta chains from one specimen sequenced in a study of cytomegalovirus exposure and HLA in healthy donors. The PCR employed 60 Vbeta primers together with 13 Jbeta primers. Data came from immunoSEQ multiplex PCR; TCRdb stores just in-frame clones and leaves some out. The table lists under 200,000 clones, just over 75% of them singletons, with 1.5% to 2% in the top ten. Sequencing used PBMCs. These receptors were obtained from a man aged 25-40 years in good health and CMV-seronegative.

This clone was seen only a few times. V and J are TRBV30 and TRBJ1-2, with D perhaps matching TRBD1 (5 bases). This CDR3 has 13 residues. V lost 3 bases and J lost 8, with 16 bases in between. Per the germline V gene, CDR1 is GTSNPN and CDR2 is SVGIG (reference sequence). The CDR3 bases are TGTGCCTGGAGCGTGGACAAGGAGGGGGGCTACACCTTC. It codes for CAWSVDKEGGYTF.

This clone was observed once. V and J are TRBV6-5 and TRBJ1-1; D unresolved. The germline gives CDR1 MNHEY, CDR2 SVGAGI. This CDR3 is built from 14 residues. The germline V and J ends were trimmed by 2 bases and 5 bases, with 12 bases remaining between them. CDR3 sequence (DNA): TGTGCCAGCAGTTACGGGCGTGCGGGGACTGAAGCTTTCTTT. It yields the protein CASSYGRAGTEAFF.

In this sample, this clone turned up a few times. This sequence joins TRBV5-4 and TRBJ1-2; no clear D gene. The CDR3 totals 11 residues. V lost 4 bases, J lost 7 bases, and 8 bases lay in between. Germline CDR1 SGHNT, CDR2 YYREEE (reference sequence). The CDR3 loop is CASSTGGGYTF. CDR3 DNA: TGTGCCAGCAGCACGGGTGGTGGCTACACCTTC.

The chain links TRBV29-1 to TRBJ2-1; tentatively, D is TRBD1 (6 bases). The CDR3 spans 15 residues. Trimming removed 0 bases at V and 0 bases at J, with 9 bases between. Germline V lookup: CDR1 SQVTM, CDR2 ANQGSEA. DNA of the CDR3: TGCAGCGTTGAAGATCGGACAGCCTCCTACAATGAGCAGTTCTTC. It is translated as CSVEDRTASYNEQFF.

The chain carries TRBV5-1 and TRBJ2-1; 11 bases align to TRBD2. The CDR3 is 16 amino acids. Germline V gene sequence: CDR1 SGHRS, CDR2 YFSETQ. J was trimmed by 7 bases and V by 1 base; bases with no gene match: 7. The CDR3 DNA follows: TGCGCCAGCAGCTTGCTAGCGGGAGGACGTGGGAATGAGCAGTTCTTC. It specifies CASSLLAGGRGNEQFF.

V usage is TRBV9 and J usage is TRBJ2-3; 11 bases match TRBD2. Germline V CDR1 and CDR2: SGDLS, YYNGEE. The CDR3 spans 17 residues. The V segment lost 1 base and the J segment 2 bases; nucleotides outside the gene matches: 6. CDR3 bases: TGTGCCAGCAGCGTACCCCTAGCGGGAGGTCCCACAGATACGCAGTATTTT. The encoded protein is CASSVPLAGGPTDTQYF.

This chain joins TRBV19 and TRBJ2-1, with D possibly matching TRBD1 (6 bases). Germline CDR1 is LNHDA and CDR2 is SQIVND (reference sequence). The CDR3 consists of 13 residues. V lost 9 bases and J 6 bases, leaving 15 bases between the germline ends. This chain's CDR3 is CASGSRDINEQFF. DNA for the CDR3: TGTGCCAGCGGATCCCGGGACATCAATGAGCAGTTCTTC. Full variable domain (outside the CDR3, taken from reference TRBV19 and TRBJ2-1): DGGITQSPKYLFRKEGQNVTLSCEQNLNHDAMYWYRQDPGQGLRLIYYSQIVNDFQKGDIAEGYSVSREKKESFPLTVTSAQKNPTAFYLCASGSRDINEQFFGPGTRLTVL.

V usage is TRBV27 and J usage is TRBJ1-4; no clear D gene. V was shortened by 4 bases and J by 8 bases, with 14 bases between the two germline ends. This CDR3 has 14 residues. Germline CDR1 and CDR2: MNHEY and SMNVEV (reference sequence). The CDR3 bases are TGTGCCAGCAGTTCCCCCCATCGGGAAGAAAAACTGTTTTTT. Translating gives CASSSPHREEKLFF.

The gene calls are TRBV5-1 and TRBJ2-5, with D unresolved. The germline gives CDR1 SGHRS, CDR2 YFSETQ. The CDR3 length is 16 residues. V was pared by 0 bases and J by 1 base, with 13 bases between. The CDR3 nucleotides read TGCGCCAGCAGCTTGGGGGCAAGGCAGACCCAAGAGACCCAGTACTTC. It is translated as CASSLGARQTQETQYF. The whole variable domain, filled in from reference TRBV5-1 and TRBJ2-5, reads KAGVTQTPRYLIKTRGQQVTLSCSPISGHRSVSWYQQTPGQGLQFLFEYFSETQRNKGNFPGRFSGRQFSNSRSEMNVSTLELGDSALYLCASSLGARQTQETQYFGPGTRLLVL.

The chain combines TRBV4-1 with TRBJ1-4; 7 bases line up with TRBD1. Germline-derived CDR1 and CDR2 are MGHRA and YSYEKL. This CDR3 spans 14 amino acids. Trimming took 4 bases from V and 6 from J; bases not matched to a gene: 5. In DNA form, the CDR3 reads TGCGCCAGCAGCCTAACAGGGGCCTATGAAAAACTGTTTTTT. Translating it yields CASSLTGAYEKLFF.

The chain combines TRBV5-6 with TRBJ2-1; the D gene is possibly TRBD2 (5 bases). V was clipped by 0 bases and J by 4 bases, with 5 bases between them. Per the germline V gene, CDR1 is SGHDT and CDR2 is YYEEEE. CDR3 length: 13 amino acids. The CDR3 region is CASSLGGYNEQFF. The CDR3 DNA reads as TGTGCCAGCAGCTTGGGAGGGTACAATGAGCAGTTCTTC. The variable domain in full, with the rest retrieved from reference TRBV5-6 and TRBJ2-1, is DAGVTQSPTHLIKTRGQQVTLRCSPKSGHDTVSWYQQALGQGPQFIFQYYEEEERQRGNFPDRFSGHQFPNYSSELNVNALLLGDSALYLCASSLGGYNEQFFGPGTRLTVL.

The chain recombines TRBV6-1 with TRBJ1-5; the D is unclear. V dropped 0 bases and J dropped 0 bases, with 9 bases sitting between them. Germline V gene lookup returns CDR1 MNHNS and CDR2 SASEGT. The CDR3 runs 16 residues. This CDR3 reads CASSEARVYSNQPQHF. The CDR3 DNA reads as TGTGCCAGCAGTGAAGCGAGGGTATATAGCAATCAGCCCCAGCATTTT.

The chain uses TRBV5-5 and TRBJ2-3; TRBD2 agrees at 11 bases. Germline CDR1 SGHKS, CDR2 YYEKEE (reference sequence). Losses at the gene ends were 4 bases for V and 4 bases for J; bases not matched to a gene: 5. The CDR3 extends over 15 amino acids. This chain's CDR3 is CASSRTSGSSDTQYF. The CDR3 DNA sequence: TGTGCCAGCAGCCGCACTAGCGGGAGTTCAGATACGCAGTATTTT.

The chain is built from TRBV5-4 and TRBJ2-7, with TRBD2 matching over 7 bases. This CDR3 spans 12 amino acids. After removal of 6 bases from V and 5 bases from J, the junction contained 5 bases not matched to a gene. Per germline, CDR1 SGHNT and CDR2 YYREEE (reference sequence). As DNA, the CDR3 is TGTGCCAGCACCTCTAGCGGAAACGAGCAGTACTTC. Protein: CASTSSGNEQYF.

J is TRBJ1-2 and V is TRBV5-6, with D perhaps matching TRBD1 (6 bases). With 2 bases removed from V and 8 bases from J, the gap between germline ends came to 22 bases. CDR1 SGHDT and CDR2 YYEEEE come from the germline V gene. The CDR3 loop spans 16 amino acids. CDR3 bases: TGTGCCAGCAGCTTTTACAGTGAATCAGGGGCGGGCGGCTACACCTTC. It yields the protein CASSFYSESGAGGYTF.

The rearrangement joins TRBV6-6 to TRBJ2-7; 13 bases align to TRBD2. This CDR3 has 16 amino acids. Germline CDR1 is MNHNY and CDR2 is SVGAGI (reference sequence). Trimming at V came to 0 bases and at J to 2 bases, leaving 1 base not matched to a gene. The chain's CDR3 is CASSYSGTSGTYEQYF. The CDR3, as DNA: TGTGCCAGCAGTTACTCCGGGACTAGCGGGACCTACGAGCAGTACTTC.

In this sample, this clone turned up a few times. This chain connects TRBV6-5 to TRBJ2-6, with a weak D call TRBD1 (6 bases). The CDR3 runs 15 residues. Germline V CDR1 and CDR2: MNHEY, SVGAGI. Trimming removed 4 bases at V and 2 bases at J, with 9 bases between. Here the CDR3 DNA reads TGTGCCAGCAGTTTAACAGGGACTGGGGCCAACGTCCTGACTTTC. Protein product: CASSLTGTGANVLTF.

This clone was detected a few times. The chain has TRBV6-1 and TRBJ2-1; no clear D gene. V lost 1 base, J lost 9 bases, and 4 bases lay in between. The CDR3 covers 11 residues. Germline CDR1 and CDR2: MNHNS and SASEGT. DNA for the CDR3: TGTGCCAGCAGTGAAGGTCTTGAGCAGTTCTTC. Its translation: CASSEGLEQFF.

This clone was seen just once. V and J are TRBV28 and TRBJ1-6; the D is unclear. The germline CDR1 and CDR2 sequences are MDHEN and SYDVKM. Trimming pared 2 bases from V and 9 bases from J, leaving 11 bases between. The CDR3 covers 14 residues. The CDR3 bases are TGTGCCAGCAGTTTAGAGGGTCTTGGTTCACCCCTCCACTTT. Its translation: CASSLEGLGSPLHF.

The rearrangement joins TRBV5-1 to TRBJ2-3; 11 nucleotides match TRBD2. The CDR3 has 15 amino acids. The V gene end was trimmed by 3 bases and the J gene end by 1 base; junction bases not matched to a gene: 1. Germline loops: CDR1 SGHRS, CDR2 YFSETQ. Here the CDR3 reads CASSWGLAGTDTQYF. CDR3 nucleotides: TGCGCCAGCAGCTGGGGACTAGCGGGCACAGATACGCAGTATTTT.

This clone occurred a few times. The rearrangement links TRBV16 to TRBJ1-4; possibly TRBD1 for D (5 bases). This CDR3 is 15 amino acids long. Germline values: CDR1 KGHSY, CDR2 FQNENV. V gave up 4 bases and J gave up 0 bases, with 9 bases separating them. CDR3 sequence reads: CASSPGGATNEKLFF. The CDR3 nucleotides read TGTGCCAGCAGCCCGGGGGGGGCAACTAATGAAAAACTGTTTTTT.

The chain has TRBV6-5 and TRBJ1-2; D perhaps matches TRBD1 (6 bases). The V gene lost 8 bases and the J gene lost 4 bases, with 11 bases spanning the gap. Germline V gene data show CDR1 as MNHEY and CDR2 as SVGAGI. This CDR3 comprises 12 residues. The CDR3 nucleotides are TGTGCCAGCTCCGGACAGCTCTATGGCTACACCTTC. This gives the protein CASSGQLYGYTF.

This clone was found once. The chain combines TRBV5-1 with TRBJ2-5; D unclear. Germline V gene lookup returns CDR1 SGHRS and CDR2 YFSETQ. Between the trimmed V and J ends, which lost 0 bases and 5 bases, there was a span of 8 bases. This CDR3 contains 13 residues. The CDR3 sequence: CASSLVTRETQYF. CDR3 nucleotide sequence: TGCGCCAGCAGCTTGGTGACTCGGGAGACCCAGTACTTC. The full variable domain, completed using reference TRBV5-1 and TRBJ2-5, is KAGVTQTPRYLIKTRGQQVTLSCSPISGHRSVSWYQQTPGQGLQFLFEYFSETQRNKGNFPGRFSGRQFSNSRSEMNVSTLELGDSALYLCASSLVTRETQYFGPGTRLLVL.

The chain joins TRBV11-2 to TRBJ1-1; a weak D match, TRBD1 (5 bases). The germline V and J ends were trimmed by 3 bases and 6 bases, with 5 bases remaining between them. Germline assignment: CDR1 SGHAT and CDR2 FQNNGV. This CDR3 comprises 11 residues. The CDR3, as DNA: TGTGCCAGCAGCTTGGGGCCTGAAGCTTTCTTT. This translates into CASSLGPEAFF.

The chain links TRBV6-5 to TRBJ2-3; D call uncertain. V was shortened by 0 bases and J by 1 base, with 11 bases between the two germline ends. The CDR3 spans 16 residues. Germline CDR1 reads MNHEY; CDR2 reads SVGAGI. This CDR3 is CASSYSTFPRTDTQYF. Here the CDR3 DNA reads TGTGCCAGCAGTTACTCGACTTTTCCCCGCACAGATACGCAGTATTTT.

The table lists this clone with a few counts. The V gene is TRBV7-9, the J gene TRBJ1-5; D gene uncertain. The CDR3 has 14 residues. V was clipped by 0 bases and J by 4 bases, with 7 bases between them. In germline, CDR1 is SEHNR, CDR2 FQNEAQ (reference sequence). The CDR3 is CASSLASENQPQHF. DNA for the CDR3: TGTGCCAGCAGCTTAGCGTCAGAAAATCAGCCCCAGCATTTT.

The rearrangement links TRBV6-6 to TRBJ2-5, with D perhaps matching TRBD2 (6 bases). V lost 5 bases, J lost 5 bases, and 6 bases lay in between. The CDR3 totals 11 residues. CDR1 and CDR2 (germline): MNHNY, SVGAGI (reference sequence). The CDR3 protein is CASSSGETQYF. The DNA for the CDR3 is TGTGCCAGCAGTAGCGGGGAGACCCAGTACTTC.